This T cell receptor beta chain was retrieved from a study of blood T cell repertoires in COVID-19. The germline V gene has CDR1 SGHRS and CDR2 YFSETQ. V lost 4 bases and J lost 5; bases outside the gene matches: 7. This CDR3 has 15 residues. Across 20 to 25 US areas, participants ranged in age from about 18 to 100 years. Clinical history reported by participants formed the basis on which cohorts were assigned. In Cohort 3, a recovered donor had either two negative PCRs, clearance, or symptom resolution. Original analysis: Reference gene primer amplification in the assay estimated nucleated cell counts. TCRdb's copy holds only in-frame clones and misses some; the assay was immunoSEQ multiplex PCR. The V and J calls and clone size were taken over from that table, and D and trimming were inferred from the DNA. The sample lists roughly 200,000 clones, approximately 85% occurring once.

The V and J genes are TRBV5-1 and TRBJ2-1, with 9 bases fitting TRBD1. The clonotype originates from a middle-aged man who had recovered from COVID-19. Sequenced: PBMCs or T cells enriched from blood (not recorded which). CDR3 amino acids: CASSVGTGRNNEQFF. In nucleotides, the CDR3 is TGCGCCAGCAGCGTTGGGACAGGGAGGAACAATGAGCAGTTCTTC. Filled out from reference TRBV5-1 and TRBJ2-1, the complete variable domain reads KAGVTQTPRYLIKTRGQQVTLSCSPISGHRSVSWYQQTPGQGLQFLFEYFSETQRNKGNFPGRFSGRQFSNSRSEMNVSTLELGDSALYLCASSVGTGRNNEQFFGPGTRLTVL.